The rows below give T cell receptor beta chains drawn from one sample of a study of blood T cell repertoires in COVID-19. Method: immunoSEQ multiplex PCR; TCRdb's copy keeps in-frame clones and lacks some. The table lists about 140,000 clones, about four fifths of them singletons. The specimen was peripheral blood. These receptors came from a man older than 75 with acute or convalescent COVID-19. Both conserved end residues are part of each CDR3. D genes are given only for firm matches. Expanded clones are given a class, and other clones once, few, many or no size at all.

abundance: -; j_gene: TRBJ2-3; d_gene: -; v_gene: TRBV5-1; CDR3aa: CASSSTTDTQYF; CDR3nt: TGCGCCAGCAGCTCTACCACAGATACGCAGTATTTT
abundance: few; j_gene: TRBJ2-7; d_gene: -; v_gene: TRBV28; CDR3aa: CASFRGGYQNEQYF; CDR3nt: TGTGCCAGTTTTAGGGGGGGCTATCAGAACGAGCAGTACTTC
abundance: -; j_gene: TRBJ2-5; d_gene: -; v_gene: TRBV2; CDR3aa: CASSEARPQETQYF; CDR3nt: TGTGCCAGCAGTGAAGCGAGGCCCCAAGAGACCCAGTACTTC
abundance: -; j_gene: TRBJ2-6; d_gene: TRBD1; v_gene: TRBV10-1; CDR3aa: CASSVPRDRGGRGANVLTF; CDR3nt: TGCGCCAGCAGTGTGCCGCGGGACAGGGGCGGAAGAGGGGCCAACGTCCTGACTTTC
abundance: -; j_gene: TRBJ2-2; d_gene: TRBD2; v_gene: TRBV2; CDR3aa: CASSELAGVTGELFF; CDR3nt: TGTGCCAGCAGTGAACTCGCGGGGGTTACCGGGGAGCTGTTTTTT
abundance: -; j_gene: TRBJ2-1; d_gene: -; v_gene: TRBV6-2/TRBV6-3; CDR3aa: CASSYSISGNEQFF; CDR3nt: TGTGCCAGCAGTTACTCGATATCGGGGAATGAGCAGTTCTTC
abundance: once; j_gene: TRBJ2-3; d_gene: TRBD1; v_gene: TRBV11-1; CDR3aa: CASSFGQGDTDTQYF; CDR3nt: TGTGCCAGCAGCTTTGGTCAGGGGGACACAGATACGCAGTATTTT
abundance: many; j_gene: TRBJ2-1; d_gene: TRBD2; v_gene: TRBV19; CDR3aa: CASSIGKRGDAYNEQFF; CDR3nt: TGTGCCAGTAGTATCGGGAAGCGGGGGGATGCCTACAATGAGCAGTTCTTC
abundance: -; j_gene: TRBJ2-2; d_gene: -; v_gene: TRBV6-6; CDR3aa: CASTFSGELFF; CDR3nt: TGTGCCAGCACCTTCTCCGGGGAGCTGTTTTTT
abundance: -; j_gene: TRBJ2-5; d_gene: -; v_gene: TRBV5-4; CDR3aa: CASSLAGGGETQYF; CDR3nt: TGTGCCAGCAGCTTGGCCGGCGGTGGGGAGACCCAGTACTTC
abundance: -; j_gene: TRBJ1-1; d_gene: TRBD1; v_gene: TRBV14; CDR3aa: CASSPSQGNEAFF; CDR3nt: TGTGCCAGCAGCCCGTCACAGGGGAACGAAGCTTTCTTT
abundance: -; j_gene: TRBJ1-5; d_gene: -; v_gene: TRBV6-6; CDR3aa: CASSAVAAGGNQPQHF; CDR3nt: TGTGCCAGCAGTGCGGTCGCGGCAGGGGGCAATCAGCCCCAGCATTTT
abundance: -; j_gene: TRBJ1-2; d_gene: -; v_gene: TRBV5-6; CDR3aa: CASSLLRGRQGSTNYGYTF; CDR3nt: TGTGCCAGCAGCTTGCTGCGGGGCCGTCAAGGAAGTACTAACTATGGCTACACCTTC
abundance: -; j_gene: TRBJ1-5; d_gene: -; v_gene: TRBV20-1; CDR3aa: CSASAGFNQPQHF; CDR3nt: TGCAGTGCTAGTGCGGGGTTCAATCAGCCCCAGCATTTT
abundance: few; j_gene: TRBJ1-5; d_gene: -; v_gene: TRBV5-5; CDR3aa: CASSFWGGQPQHF; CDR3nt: TGTGCCAGCAGCTTCTGGGGGGGTCAGCCCCAGCATTTT
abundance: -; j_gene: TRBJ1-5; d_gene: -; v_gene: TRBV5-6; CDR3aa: CASSLGGPPRGNQPQHF; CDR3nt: TGTGCCAGCAGCTTGGGGGGGCCGCCTAGGGGCAATCAGCCCCAGCATTTT
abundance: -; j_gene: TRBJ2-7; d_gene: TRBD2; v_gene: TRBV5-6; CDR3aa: CASLRGGGPRRIEQYF; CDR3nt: TGTGCCAGCCTCCGGGGGGGAGGCCCCCGAAGAATCGAGCAGTACTTC
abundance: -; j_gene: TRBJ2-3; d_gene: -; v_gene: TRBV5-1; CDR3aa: CASSLLSGGRSGDTQYF; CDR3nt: TGCGCCAGCAGCTTGTTGTCAGGGGGGCGCTCCGGAGATACGCAGTATTTT
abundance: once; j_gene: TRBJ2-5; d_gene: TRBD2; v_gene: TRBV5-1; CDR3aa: CASSSGTSPGETQYF; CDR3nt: TGCGCCAGCAGCTCCGGGACTAGTCCGGGGGAGACCCAGTACTTC